The sequence of this TCR beta chain was determined in a study of CD8 T cells in ankylosing spondylitis. This clonotype has just a few counts. Its specificity is not known. Study results and caveats: There was a TCR beta motif, made of several highly homologous variants, that appeared characteristic of ankylosing spondylitis blood. Disease-linked clones bore a CD8+ phenotype, appearing relatively rarely in peripheral blood.

V was shortened by 8 bases and J by 1 base, with 8 bases between the two germline ends. This CDR3 is 12 amino acids long. The germline gives CDR1 MNHNS, CDR2 SASEGT. Each CDR3 protein gets one entry after TCRdb re-called the 5' RACE reads with MiXCR. The table has some 330,000 distinct CDR3 sequences, 8% seen once; the top ten hold more than 14%. The receptor was derived from a male donor with ankylosing spondylitis. The chain combines TRBV6-1 with TRBJ1-1; no definite D call. What was sequenced was blood, either unsorted or a sorted T cell fraction (not recorded which). CDR3 region: CASVSENTEAFF. DNA for the CDR3: TGTGCCAGCGTCAGTGAGAACACTGAAGCTTTCTTT.